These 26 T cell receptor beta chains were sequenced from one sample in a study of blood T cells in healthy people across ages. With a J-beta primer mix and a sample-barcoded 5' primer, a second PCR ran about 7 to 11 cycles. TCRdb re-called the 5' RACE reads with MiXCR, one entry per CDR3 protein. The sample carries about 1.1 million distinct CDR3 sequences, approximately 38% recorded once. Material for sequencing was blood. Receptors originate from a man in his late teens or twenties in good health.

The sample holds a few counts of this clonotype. CDR3 bases: TGTGCCATCAGTGCAGAGCAGGGAAACTATGGCTACACCTTC. Its protein product is CAISAEQGNYGYTF. This chain joins TRBV10-3 and TRBJ1-2, with a tentative D call TRBD1 (5 bases). The CDR3 length is 14 residues. Trimming pared 4 bases from V and 2 bases from J, leaving 11 bases between. Germline CDR1 and CDR2: ENHRY and SYGVKD.

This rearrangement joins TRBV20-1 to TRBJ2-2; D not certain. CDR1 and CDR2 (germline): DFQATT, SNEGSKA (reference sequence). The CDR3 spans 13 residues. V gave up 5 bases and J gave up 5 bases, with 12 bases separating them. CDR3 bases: TGCAGTGCTCGGACGACACTGACCGGGGAGCTGTTTTTT. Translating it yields CSARTTLTGELFF.

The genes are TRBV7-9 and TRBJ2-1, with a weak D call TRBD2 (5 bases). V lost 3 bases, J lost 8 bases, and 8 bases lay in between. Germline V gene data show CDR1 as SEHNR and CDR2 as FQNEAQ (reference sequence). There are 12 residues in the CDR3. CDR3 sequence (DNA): TGTGCCAGCAGCTTTTCGAGGGATGAGCAGTTCTTC. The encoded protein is CASSFSRDEQFF.

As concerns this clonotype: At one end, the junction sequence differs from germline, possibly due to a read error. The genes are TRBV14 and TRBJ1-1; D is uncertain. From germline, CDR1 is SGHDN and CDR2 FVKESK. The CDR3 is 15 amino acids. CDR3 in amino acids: CASNQDNGENTEAFF. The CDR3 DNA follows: TGTGCCAGCAACCAAGATAACGGAGAGAACACTGAAGCTTTCTTT.

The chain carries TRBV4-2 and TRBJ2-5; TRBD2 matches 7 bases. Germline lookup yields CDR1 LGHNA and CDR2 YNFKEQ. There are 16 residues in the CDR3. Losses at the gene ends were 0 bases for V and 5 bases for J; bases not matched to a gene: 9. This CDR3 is CASSQDPQRGSETQYF. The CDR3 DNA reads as TGTGCCAGCAGCCAAGATCCCCAGCGGGGATCGGAGACCCAGTACTTC.

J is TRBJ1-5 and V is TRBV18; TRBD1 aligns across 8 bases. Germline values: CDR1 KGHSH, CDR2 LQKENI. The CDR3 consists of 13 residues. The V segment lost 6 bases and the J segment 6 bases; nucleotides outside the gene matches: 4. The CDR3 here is CASSQGAGQPQHF. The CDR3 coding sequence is TGTGCCAGCTCCCAGGGGGCAGGTCAGCCCCAGCATTTT.

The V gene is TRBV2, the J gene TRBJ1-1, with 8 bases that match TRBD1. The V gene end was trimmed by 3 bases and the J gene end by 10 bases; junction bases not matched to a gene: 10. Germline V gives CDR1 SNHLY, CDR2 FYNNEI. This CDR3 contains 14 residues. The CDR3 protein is CASSDARDRGRAFF. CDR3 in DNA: TGTGCCAGCAGTGACGCAAGAGACAGGGGAAGAGCTTTCTTT.

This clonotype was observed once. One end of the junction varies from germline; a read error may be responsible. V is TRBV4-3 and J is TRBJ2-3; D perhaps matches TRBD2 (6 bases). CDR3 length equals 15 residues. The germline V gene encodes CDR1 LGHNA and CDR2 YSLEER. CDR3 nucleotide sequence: TGCGCCAGCAGCCAAGGGCGGGGTAGCACAGATGCGCAGTATTTT. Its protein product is CASSQGRGSTDAQYF.

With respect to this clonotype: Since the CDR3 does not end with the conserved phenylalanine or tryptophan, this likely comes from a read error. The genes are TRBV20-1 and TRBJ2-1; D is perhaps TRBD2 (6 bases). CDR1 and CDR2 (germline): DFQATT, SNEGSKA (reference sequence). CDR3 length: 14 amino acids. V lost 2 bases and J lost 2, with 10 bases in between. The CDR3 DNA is TGCAGTGCTAGAAGCCGGGGGACCTACAATGAGCAGTTCGTC. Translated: CSARSRGTYNEQFV.

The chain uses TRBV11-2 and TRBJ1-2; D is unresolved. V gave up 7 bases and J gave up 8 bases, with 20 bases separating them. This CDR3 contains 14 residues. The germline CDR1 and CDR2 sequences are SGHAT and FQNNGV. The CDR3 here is CASTTLTRAVGYTF. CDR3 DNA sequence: TGTGCCAGCACCACTCTTACGAGGGCAGTCGGCTACACCTTC.

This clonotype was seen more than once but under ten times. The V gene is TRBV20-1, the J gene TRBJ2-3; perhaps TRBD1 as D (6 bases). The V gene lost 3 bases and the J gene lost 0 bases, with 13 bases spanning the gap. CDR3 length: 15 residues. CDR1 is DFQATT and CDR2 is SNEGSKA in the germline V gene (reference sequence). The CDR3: CSASLGARSTDTQYF. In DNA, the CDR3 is TGCAGTGCTAGCTTGGGGGCGAGAAGCACAGATACGCAGTATTTT.

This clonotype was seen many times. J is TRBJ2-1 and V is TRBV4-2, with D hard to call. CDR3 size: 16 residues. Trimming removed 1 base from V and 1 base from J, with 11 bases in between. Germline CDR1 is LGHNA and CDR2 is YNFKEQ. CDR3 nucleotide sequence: TGTGCCAGCAGCCAAGGATCGACCAATTCCTACAATGAGCAGTTCTTC. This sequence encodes CASSQGSTNSYNEQFF.

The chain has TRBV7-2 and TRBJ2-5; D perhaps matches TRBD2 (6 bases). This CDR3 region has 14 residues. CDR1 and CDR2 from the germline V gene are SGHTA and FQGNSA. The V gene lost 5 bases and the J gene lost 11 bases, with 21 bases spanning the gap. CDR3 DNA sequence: TGTGCCAGCAGCGTAGAAAACACGGGACGGGAGCAGTACTTC. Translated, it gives CASSVENTGREQYF.

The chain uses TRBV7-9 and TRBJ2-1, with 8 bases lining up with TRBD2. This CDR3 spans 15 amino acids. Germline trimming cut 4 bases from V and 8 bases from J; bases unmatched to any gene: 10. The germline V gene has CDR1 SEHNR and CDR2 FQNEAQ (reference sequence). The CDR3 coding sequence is TGTGCCAGCAGCTCGCAGGCGGCGGGAGGTTATGAGCAGTTCTTC. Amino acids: CASSSQAAGGYEQFF.

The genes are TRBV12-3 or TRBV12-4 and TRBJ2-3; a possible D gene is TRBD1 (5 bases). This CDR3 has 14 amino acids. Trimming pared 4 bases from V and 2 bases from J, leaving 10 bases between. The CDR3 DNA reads TGTGCCAGCAGTTATACAGGTTACACAGATACGCAGTATTTT. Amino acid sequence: CASSYTGYTDTQYF.

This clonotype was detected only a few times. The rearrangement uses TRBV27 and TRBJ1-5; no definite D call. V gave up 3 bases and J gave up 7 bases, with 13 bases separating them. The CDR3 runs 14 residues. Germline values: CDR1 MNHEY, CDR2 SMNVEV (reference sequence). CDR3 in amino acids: CASSFGAFQQPQHF. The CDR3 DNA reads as TGTGCCAGCAGTTTCGGAGCTTTTCAACAGCCCCAGCATTTT.

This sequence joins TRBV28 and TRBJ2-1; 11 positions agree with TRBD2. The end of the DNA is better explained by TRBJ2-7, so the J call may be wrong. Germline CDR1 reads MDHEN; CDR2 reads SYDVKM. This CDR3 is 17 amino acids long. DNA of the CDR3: TGTGCCAGCAGTTTATCCCTAGCGGGGGGTTCCTACAATGAGCAGTACTTC. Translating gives CASSLSLAGGSYNEQYF.

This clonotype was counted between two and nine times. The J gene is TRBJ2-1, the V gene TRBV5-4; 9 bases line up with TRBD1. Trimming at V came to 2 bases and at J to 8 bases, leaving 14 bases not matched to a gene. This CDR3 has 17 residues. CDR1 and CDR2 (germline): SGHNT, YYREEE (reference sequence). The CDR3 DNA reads TGTGCCAGCAGCTTTCTAACGACCGGGACAGGGAACGATGAGCAGTTCTTC. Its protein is CASSFLTTGTGNDEQFF.

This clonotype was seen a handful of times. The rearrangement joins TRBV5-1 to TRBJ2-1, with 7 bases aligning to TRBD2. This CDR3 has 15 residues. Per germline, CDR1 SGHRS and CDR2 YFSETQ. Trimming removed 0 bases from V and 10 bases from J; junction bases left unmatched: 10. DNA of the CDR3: TGCGCCAGCAGCTTGGGGGTGGGGACTACGATGGAGCAGTTCTTC. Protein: CASSLGVGTTMEQFF.

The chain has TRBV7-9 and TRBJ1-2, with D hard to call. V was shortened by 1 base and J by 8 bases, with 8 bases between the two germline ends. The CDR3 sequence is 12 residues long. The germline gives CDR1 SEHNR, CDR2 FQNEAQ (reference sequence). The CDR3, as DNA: TGTGCCAGCAGCTTAGAGGCTATAGGCTACACCTTC. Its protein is CASSLEAIGYTF.

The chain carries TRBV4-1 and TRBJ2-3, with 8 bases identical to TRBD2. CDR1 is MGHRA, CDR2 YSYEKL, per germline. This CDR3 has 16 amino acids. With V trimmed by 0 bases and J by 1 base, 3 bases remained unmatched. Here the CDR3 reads CASSQDSSGGTDTQYF. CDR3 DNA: TGCGCCAGCAGCCAAGATAGTAGCGGGGGCACAGATACGCAGTATTTT.

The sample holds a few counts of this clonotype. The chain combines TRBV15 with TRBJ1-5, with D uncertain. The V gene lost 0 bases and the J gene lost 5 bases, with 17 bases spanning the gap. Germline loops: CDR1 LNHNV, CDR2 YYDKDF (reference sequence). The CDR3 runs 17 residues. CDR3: CATSRDRHGLLDQPQHF. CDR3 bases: TGTGCCACCAGCAGAGATCGTCACGGCCTCTTGGATCAGCCCCAGCATTTT.

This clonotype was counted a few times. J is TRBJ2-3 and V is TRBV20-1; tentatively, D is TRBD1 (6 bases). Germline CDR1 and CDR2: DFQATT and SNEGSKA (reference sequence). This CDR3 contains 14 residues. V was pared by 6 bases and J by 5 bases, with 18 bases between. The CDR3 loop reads CSAHRDTLGDTQYF. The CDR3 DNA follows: TGCAGTGCGCACCGGGACACCCTTGGAGATACGCAGTATTTT.

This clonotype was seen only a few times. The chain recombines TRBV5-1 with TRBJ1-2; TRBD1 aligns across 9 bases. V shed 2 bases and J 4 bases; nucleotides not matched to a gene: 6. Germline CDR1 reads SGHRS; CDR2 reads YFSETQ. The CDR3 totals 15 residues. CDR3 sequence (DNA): TGCGCCAGCAGCTTACAGGGGGCAGACCCCTATGGCTACACCTTC. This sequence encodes CASSLQGADPYGYTF.

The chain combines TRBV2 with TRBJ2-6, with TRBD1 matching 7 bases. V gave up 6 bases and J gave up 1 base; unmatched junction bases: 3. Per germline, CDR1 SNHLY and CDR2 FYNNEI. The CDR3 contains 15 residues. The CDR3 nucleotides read TGTGCCAGCAGGGGACAGAATTCTGGGGCCAACGTCCTGACTTTC. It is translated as CASRGQNSGANVLTF.

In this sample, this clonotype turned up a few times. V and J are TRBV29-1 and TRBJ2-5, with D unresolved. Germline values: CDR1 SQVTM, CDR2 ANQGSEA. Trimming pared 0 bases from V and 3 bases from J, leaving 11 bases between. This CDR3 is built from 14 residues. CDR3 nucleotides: TGCAGCGTTGAAGATCTTGGCAGAAAAGAGACCCAGTACTTC. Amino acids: CSVEDLGRKETQYF.